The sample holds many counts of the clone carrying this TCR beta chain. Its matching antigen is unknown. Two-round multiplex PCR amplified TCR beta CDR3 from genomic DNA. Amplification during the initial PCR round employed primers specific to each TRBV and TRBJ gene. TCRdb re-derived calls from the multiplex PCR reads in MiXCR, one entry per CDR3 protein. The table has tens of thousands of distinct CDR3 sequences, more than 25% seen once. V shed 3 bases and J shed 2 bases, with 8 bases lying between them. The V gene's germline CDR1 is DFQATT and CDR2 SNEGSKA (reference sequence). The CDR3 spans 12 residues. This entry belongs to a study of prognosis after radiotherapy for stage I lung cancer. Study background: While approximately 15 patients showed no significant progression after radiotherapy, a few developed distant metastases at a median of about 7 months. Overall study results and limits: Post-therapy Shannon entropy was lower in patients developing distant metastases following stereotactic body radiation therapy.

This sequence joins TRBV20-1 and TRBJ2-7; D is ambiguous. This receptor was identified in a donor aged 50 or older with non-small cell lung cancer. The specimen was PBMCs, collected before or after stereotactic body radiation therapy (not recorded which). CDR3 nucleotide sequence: TGCAGTGCTAGCTTTGAGGCCTACGAGCAGTACTTC. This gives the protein CSASFEAYEQYF.